One and the same sample provided the 26 T cell receptor beta chains below, sequenced in a study of T cell repertoires in cytomegalovirus infection (dated by TCRdb to about 2019). For sequencing, an Illumina HiSeq 1500 was employed. TCRdb's own reprocessing of the public reads used fastp at Q25 and MiXCR and kept productive beta chains. Identical CDR3 proteins give one entry, which carries the most common genes and DNA. Within this sample are 200,000 to 300,000 distinct CDR3 sequences, with roughly 13% of them counted one time only. The ten top clones hold about 8.7% of the sample. The specimen sequenced was PBMCs. The receptors were gathered from a human donor in good health (CMV status not recorded). Some clones in this sample may be carry-over from other donors' samples.

This clonotype was picked up a small number of times. The chain couples TRBV5-1 to TRBJ1-3; 7 positions match TRBD1. This CDR3 has 14 residues. Germline loops: CDR1 SGHRS, CDR2 YFSETQ. V dropped 4 bases and J dropped 8; count of bases not matched to a gene: 9. CDR3 coding DNA: TGCGCCAGCAGCAGGTCGACAGGGAGCGACACCATATATTTT. Amino acids: CASSRSTGSDTIYF.

This clonotype was picked up a small number of times. V and J are TRBV24-1 and TRBJ2-1; 7 bases map to TRBD1. This CDR3 is 17 amino acids long. The germline V gene has CDR1 KGHDR and CDR2 SFDVKD. Trimming took 3 bases from V and 0 from J; bases not matched to a gene: 7. The CDR3 DNA reads as TGTGCCACCAGTGATCCCCGGGACAGAGGCTCCTACAATGAGCAGTTCTTC. Translating it yields CATSDPRDRGSYNEQFF.

There are many counts of this clonotype. The J gene is TRBJ2-6, the V gene TRBV27; TRBD2 is a possible D gene (5 bases). CDR3 length: 17 residues. Germline lookup yields CDR1 MNHEY and CDR2 SMNVEV (reference sequence). V was shortened by 6 bases and J by 1 base, with 16 bases between the two germline ends. CDR3: CASRLTFTGSGANVLTF. The CDR3 region has the DNA TGTGCCAGCAGACTCACCTTCACGGGGTCTGGGGCCAACGTCCTGACTTTC.

This clonotype showed up just a few times. The chain is built from TRBV20-1 and TRBJ2-5; maybe TRBD1 (6 bases). CDR1 and CDR2 from the germline V gene are DFQATT and SNEGSKA (reference sequence). V lost 5 bases, J lost 4 bases, and 17 bases lay in between. This CDR3 region has 14 residues. In DNA, the CDR3 is TGCAGTGCTGCTTCAGGGGCGCCCAGAGAGACCCAGTACTTC. This codes for CSAASGAPRETQYF.

This clonotype was observed many times. The chain employs TRBV19 and TRBJ2-1; 9 nucleotides match TRBD2. V was clipped by 5 bases and J by 8 bases; unmatched bases: 13. CDR1 is LNHDA, CDR2 SQIVND, per germline (reference sequence). This CDR3 region has 16 residues. The CDR3 region is CASSPKSGRYIHEQFF. The CDR3 DNA is TGTGCCAGTAGTCCAAAAAGCGGGAGGTATATTCATGAGCAGTTCTTC.

The table lists this clonotype with many counts. This sequence joins TRBV6-5 and TRBJ1-1; D is ambiguous. The CDR3 spans 16 residues. The germline gives CDR1 MNHEY, CDR2 SVGAGI. V lost 10 bases and J 3 bases, leaving 24 bases between the germline ends. CDR3 protein: CANETFTCAADTEAFF. DNA of the CDR3: TGTGCCAACGAAACCTTTACCTGTGCGGCGGACACTGAAGCTTTCTTT.

This clonotype was seen at least ten times. The genes are TRBV7-3 and TRBJ1-5; no definite D call. The CDR3 runs 13 residues. Germline CDR1 and CDR2: SGHTA and FQGTGA. The V and J ends lost 3 bases and 6 bases respectively, with 9 bases between them. CDR3 nucleotide sequence: TGTGCCAGCAGCTTGACGGTAGGTCAGCCCCAGCATTTT. Amino acids: CASSLTVGQPQHF.

This clonotype has at least ten counts. The gene calls are TRBV29-1 and TRBJ1-1; 7 positions agree with TRBD1. Trimming at V came to 6 bases and at J to 0 bases, leaving 4 bases not matched to a gene. Looked up from germline, CDR1 is SQVTM and CDR2 is ANQGSEA. The CDR3 covers 13 residues. CDR3 coding DNA: TGCAGCGTCGAGGGGGCCCTGAACACTGAAGCTTTCTTT. It is translated as CSVEGALNTEAFF. Filled out from reference TRBV29-1 and TRBJ1-1, the complete variable domain reads SAVISQKPSRDICQRGTSLTIQCQVDSQVTMMFWYRQQPGQSLTLIATANQGSEATYESGFVIDKFPISRPNLTFSTLTVSNMSPEDSSIYLCSVEGALNTEAFFGQGTRLTVV.

Many counts were recorded for this clonotype. J is TRBJ2-1 and V is TRBV6-1; 9 bases fit TRBD2. This CDR3 spans 15 amino acids. With V trimmed by 6 bases and J by 4 bases, 7 bases remained unmatched. Germline assignment: CDR1 MNHNS and CDR2 SASEGT. CDR3 sequence (DNA): TGTGCCAGCAGCGAGCTAGCGGGATCTTACAATGAGCAGTTCTTC. Its translation: CASSELAGSYNEQFF.

This chain's CDR3 is CSAPRDTEAFF. The CDR3 DNA reads TGCAGTGCCCCCCGGGATACTGAAGCTTTCTTT. The V and J genes are TRBV20-1 and TRBJ1-1; no clear D gene. This CDR3 has 11 amino acids. The germline V and J ends were trimmed by 6 bases and 5 bases, with 10 bases remaining between them. Germline CDR1 reads DFQATT; CDR2 reads SNEGSKA (reference sequence).

This clonotype was counted between two and nine times. The J gene is TRBJ1-1, the V gene TRBV19, with 7 bases that match TRBD1. Germline CDR1 LNHDA, CDR2 SQIVND (reference sequence). After removal of 5 bases from V and 1 base from J, the junction contained 7 bases not matched to a gene. The CDR3 runs 15 residues. The CDR3 here is CASSLTGPANTEAFF. The CDR3 DNA follows: TGTGCCAGTAGTTTGACAGGGCCGGCGAACACTGAAGCTTTCTTT.

J is TRBJ1-1 and V is TRBV29-1; no reliable D call. CDR1 SQVTM and CDR2 ANQGSEA come from the germline V gene. This CDR3 has 11 residues. V was trimmed by 4 bases and J by 4 bases, leaving 7 bases between them. The CDR3 DNA reads as TGCAGCGTTGCTTGGAGCACTGAAGCTTTCTTT. Protein sequence: CSVAWSTEAFF.

This clonotype was counted only a few times. V is TRBV20-1 and J is TRBJ2-7; D is possibly TRBD2 (6 bases). This CDR3 is 15 amino acids long. Germline CDR1 and CDR2: DFQATT and SNEGSKA (reference sequence). Deletions cut 6 bases from V and 2 bases from J, with 20 bases between. The DNA for the CDR3 is TGCAGTGCCCATCACGGAGGGATTAGTCCCTACGAGCAGTACTTC. It yields the protein CSAHHGGISPYEQYF.

The sample holds many counts of this clonotype. The chain uses TRBV7-2 and TRBJ2-5; D is unclear. Germline V gives CDR1 SGHTA, CDR2 FQGNSA. This CDR3 contains 13 residues. With 5 bases removed from V and 3 bases from J, the gap between germline ends came to 10 bases. In DNA form, the CDR3 reads TGTGCCAGCAGCACCGGAACCGAAGAGACCCAGTACTTC. It yields the protein CASSTGTEETQYF.

The V gene is TRBV29-1, the J gene TRBJ2-3, with TRBD1 matching over 8 bases. Germline values: CDR1 SQVTM, CDR2 ANQGSEA. The CDR3 has 16 amino acids. Trimming removed 6 bases from V and 1 base from J; junction bases left unmatched: 12. This CDR3 is CSVLGTGAGGTDTQYF. The CDR3 nucleotides read TGCAGCGTCCTGGGGACAGGCGCTGGGGGCACAGATACGCAGTATTTT.

This rearrangement joins TRBV29-1 to TRBJ1-6; D is possibly TRBD1 (5 bases). V was cut by 6 bases and J by 6 bases, with 12 bases left in between. There are 13 residues in the CDR3. Germline lookup yields CDR1 SQVTM and CDR2 ANQGSEA. The CDR3 sequence is CSVLTGLNSPLHF. The CDR3 DNA reads TGCAGCGTCCTCACAGGCCTTAATTCACCCCTCCACTTT.

This sequence joins TRBV18 and TRBJ1-1, with D unresolved. Between the trimmed V and J ends, which lost 3 bases and 1 base, there was a span of 12 bases. This CDR3 contains 15 residues. CDR1 KGHSH and CDR2 LQKENI come from the germline V gene. The CDR3 loop is CASSPSQAPNTEAFF. The CDR3 nucleotides are TGTGCCAGCTCACCGTCCCAGGCCCCGAACACTGAAGCTTTCTTT. Drawing the rest from reference TRBV18 and TRBJ1-1, the complete variable domain is NAGVMQNPRHLVRRRGQEARLRCSPMKGHSHVYWYRQLPEEGLKFMVYLQKENIIDESGMPKERFSAEFPKEGPSILRIQQVVRGDSAAYFCASSPSQAPNTEAFFGQGTRLTVV.

This clonotype was detected many times. This chain connects TRBV7-2 to TRBJ1-5, with 7 bases that match TRBD1. This CDR3 is 16 amino acids long. The J segment lost 1 base and the V segment lost 1 base, leaving 4 bases of the junction unmatched. Germline CDR1 and CDR2: SGHTA and FQGNSA. The CDR3 nucleotides read TGTGCCAGCAGCTTAGGACAGGGAAGGAGCAATCAGCCCCAGCATTTT. This codes for CASSLGQGRSNQPQHF.

Ten or more counts support this clonotype. V usage is TRBV7-2 and J usage is TRBJ1-4; TRBD1 aligns across 7 bases. This CDR3 contains 13 residues. V dropped 5 bases and J dropped 11; count of bases not matched to a gene: 8. Germline CDR1 and CDR2: SGHTA and FQGNSA. The CDR3 loop reads CASSTSGTAKLFF. As DNA, the CDR3 is TGTGCCAGCAGCACGTCCGGGACAGCTAAACTGTTTTTT.

The chain employs TRBV20-1 and TRBJ1-5, with 7 positions matching TRBD1. Germline CDR1 and CDR2: DFQATT and SNEGSKA (reference sequence). J was trimmed by 2 bases and V by 5 bases; bases with no gene match: 9. The CDR3 is 15 amino acids. CDR3 loop: CSAWGTGVRNQPQHF. In nucleotides, the CDR3 is TGCAGTGCTTGGGGTACAGGGGTTCGCAATCAGCCCCAGCATTTT.

The table lists this clonotype with many counts. J is TRBJ2-1 and V is TRBV7-2, with TRBD2 matching 9 bases. V dropped 5 bases and J dropped 10; count of bases not matched to a gene: 15. From germline, CDR1 is SGHTA and CDR2 FQGNSA. The CDR3 loop spans 16 amino acids. The CDR3 here is CASSPRDSGRLGEQFF. CDR3 in DNA: TGTGCCAGCAGCCCAAGGGATAGCGGGAGACTCGGGGAGCAGTTCTTC.

This clonotype was detected many times. This chain links TRBV7-9 with TRBJ1-4; perhaps TRBD1 as D (5 bases). Trimming pared 5 bases from V and 4 bases from J, leaving 14 bases between. The CDR3 length is 15 residues. Germline V CDR1 and CDR2: SEHNR, FQNEAQ (reference sequence). CDR3 sequence: CASSTPWGNNEKLFF. CDR3 sequence (DNA): TGTGCCAGCAGCACACCGTGGGGGAATAATGAAAAACTGTTTTTT.

This clonotype was found once. The chain couples TRBV29-1 to TRBJ2-2; 10 nucleotides match TRBD2. Looked up from germline, CDR1 is SQVTM and CDR2 is ANQGSEA. The CDR3 sequence is 16 residues long. V shed 0 bases, J shed 1 base, and the junction held 2 bases outside the gene matches. CDR3 protein: CSVEEASGGNTGELFF. The CDR3 DNA sequence: TGCAGCGTTGAAGAGGCTAGCGGGGGGAACACCGGGGAGCTGTTTTTT.

The chain is built from TRBV20-1 and TRBJ2-1; a possible D gene is TRBD1 (5 bases). Trimming pared 0 bases from V and 10 bases from J, leaving 10 bases between. This CDR3 is 12 amino acids long. Looked up from germline, CDR1 is DFQATT and CDR2 is SNEGSKA (reference sequence). As DNA, the CDR3 is TGCAGTGCTAGAGAACCTCCAGGGGAGCAGTTCTTC. This codes for CSAREPPGEQFF.

This clonotype was seen only a few times. The chain joins TRBV7-8 to TRBJ2-7; D call uncertain. Trimming removed 1 base from V and 4 bases from J, with 14 bases in between. Per the germline V gene, CDR1 is SGHVS and CDR2 is FQNEAQ. The CDR3 has 15 amino acids. DNA of the CDR3: TGTGCCAGCAGCTTAGTGTTCGGCGGAGTATACGAGCAGTACTTC. Protein product: CASSLVFGGVYEQYF.

This clonotype has only a few counts. The J gene is TRBJ1-1, the V gene TRBV6-2 or TRBV6-3; TRBD1 matches at 7 bases. The CDR3 length is 16 residues. The J segment lost 6 bases and the V segment lost 2 bases, leaving 12 bases of the junction unmatched. CDR1 MNHEY and CDR2 SVGEGT come from the germline V gene. The CDR3 is CASSYPQGGGKPEAFF. CDR3 nucleotide sequence: TGTGCCAGCAGTTACCCCCAGGGGGGGGGGAAGCCTGAAGCTTTCTTT.